This entry features one T cell receptor (beta chain) sequence. The source of the sample is a study of blood T cell repertoires in COVID-19. Across the study: COVID-19 samples collected from the United States, Italy and Spain covered acute and convalescent phases. T cells, B-cell-depleted T cells, or PBMCs supplied cDNA or gDNA.

CDR3 length equals 13 residues. Germline loops: CDR1 KGHSH, CDR2 LQKENI. Trimming took 8 bases from V and 3 from J, leaving 12 bases between them. Original analysis: Counts of nucleated cells, estimated from reference gene primer amplification, were obtained. TCRdb's table, derived via immunoSEQ multiplex PCR, lists solely in-frame clones and lacks some. The V and J calls and the clone size are those of that table, but D and trimming were determined from the DNA. The sample yields approximately 150,000 clones, approximately 80% seen once. The material sequenced was peripheral blood. The sequence came from a human donor in a cohort sampled during active COVID-19. The V gene is TRBV18, the J gene TRBJ2-3; D is perhaps TRBD1 (6 bases). The CDR3 region is CASATRGTDTQYF. The CDR3 DNA sequence: TGTGCCAGCGCCACTAGGGGGACAGATACGCAGTATTTT.